This T cell receptor beta chain was identified in a study of PD-L1 blockade in urothelial cancer. Background on the study: Patients began atezolizumab, 1,200 mg intravenously every 3 weeks, in the mid-2010s.

For each patient, 1 to 8 samples were obtained, pretreatment and on-treatment. Sequencing was performed with immunoSEQ multiplex PCR; in TCRdb, only in-frame clones are kept and a portion is missing. Seen here are 57,000 or so clones, about four fifths observed once, and the top ten hold under 5%. General study findings and limits: Greater 3-week expansion of tumor-associated blood clones was recorded for durable-benefit patients.

Concerning this clone itself: Its antigen remains unidentified.

The receptor was isolated from a man aged 70 or older with urothelial cancer. Sequenced material: PBMCs, taken around atezolizumab (anti-PD-L1) treatment.

CDR3: CASSFSEKLFF. CDR3 bases: TGTGCCAGCAGTTTCTCTGAAAAACTGTTTTTT. The genes are TRBV28 and TRBJ1-4; D gene unclear. The CDR3 totals 11 residues. Germline V gene data show CDR1 as MDHEN and CDR2 as SYDVKM. Trimming pared 3 bases from V and 7 bases from J, leaving 3 bases between.